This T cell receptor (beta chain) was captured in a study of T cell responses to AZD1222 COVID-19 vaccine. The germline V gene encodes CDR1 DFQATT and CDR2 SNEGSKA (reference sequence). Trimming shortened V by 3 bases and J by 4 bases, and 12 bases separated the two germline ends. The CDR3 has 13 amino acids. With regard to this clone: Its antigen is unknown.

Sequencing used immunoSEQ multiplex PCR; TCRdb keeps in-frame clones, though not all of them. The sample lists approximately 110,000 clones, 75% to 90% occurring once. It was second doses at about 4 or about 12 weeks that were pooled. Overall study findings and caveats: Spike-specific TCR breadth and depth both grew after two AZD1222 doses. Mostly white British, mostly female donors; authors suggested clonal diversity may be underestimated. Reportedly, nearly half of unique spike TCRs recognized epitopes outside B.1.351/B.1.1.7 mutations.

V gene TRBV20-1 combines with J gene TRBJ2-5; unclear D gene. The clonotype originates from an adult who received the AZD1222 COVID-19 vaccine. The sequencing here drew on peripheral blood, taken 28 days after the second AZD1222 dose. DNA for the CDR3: TGCAGTGCTAGTAGTGCAGGCCGAGAGACCCAGTACTTC. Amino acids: CSASSAGRETQYF.